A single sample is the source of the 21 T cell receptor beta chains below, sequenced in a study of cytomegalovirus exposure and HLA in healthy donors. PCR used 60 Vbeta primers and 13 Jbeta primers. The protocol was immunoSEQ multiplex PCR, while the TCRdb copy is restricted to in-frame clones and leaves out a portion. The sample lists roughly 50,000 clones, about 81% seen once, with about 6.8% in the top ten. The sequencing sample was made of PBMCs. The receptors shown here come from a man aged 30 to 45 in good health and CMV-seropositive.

This CDR3 is CASSDPGARTETQYF. CDR3 in DNA: TGTGCCAGCAGTGACCCAGGGGCCCGAACTGAGACCCAGTACTTC. The rearrangement links TRBV6-1 to TRBJ2-5; the D gene is possibly TRBD1 (6 bases). V was shortened by 3 bases and J by 5 bases, with 16 bases between the two germline ends. The CDR3 spans 15 residues. Germline V CDR1 and CDR2: MNHNS, SASEGT.

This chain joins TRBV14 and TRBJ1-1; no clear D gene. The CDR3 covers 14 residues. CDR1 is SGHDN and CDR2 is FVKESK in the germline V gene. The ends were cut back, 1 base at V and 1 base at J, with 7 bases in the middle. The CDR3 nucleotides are TGTGCCAGCAGCCAAGCAGTAACGAACACTGAAGCTTTCTTT. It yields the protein CASSQAVTNTEAFF.

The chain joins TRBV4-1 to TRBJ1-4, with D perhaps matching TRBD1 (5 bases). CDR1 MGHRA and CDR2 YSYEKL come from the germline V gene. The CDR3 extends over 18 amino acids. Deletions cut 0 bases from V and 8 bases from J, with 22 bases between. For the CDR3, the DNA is TGCGCCAGCAGCCAAGATCAGGTCTCTCGGGGGGGTAACGAAAAACTGTTTTTT. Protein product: CASSQDQVSRGGNEKLFF.

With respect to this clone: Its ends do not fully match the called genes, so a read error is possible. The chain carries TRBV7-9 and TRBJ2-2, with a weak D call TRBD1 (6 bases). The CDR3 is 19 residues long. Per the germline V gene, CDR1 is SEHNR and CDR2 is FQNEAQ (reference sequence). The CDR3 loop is CSSSLGLGRGAKNTGELFF. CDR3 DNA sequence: TGTTCCAGCAGCTTAGGCCTAGGCAGGGGCGCGAAAAACACCGGGGAGCTGTTTTTT.

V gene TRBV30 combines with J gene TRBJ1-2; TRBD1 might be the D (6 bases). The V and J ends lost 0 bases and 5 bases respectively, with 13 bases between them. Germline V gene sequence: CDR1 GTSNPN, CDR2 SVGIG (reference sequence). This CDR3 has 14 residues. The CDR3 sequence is CAWSVRSRGYGYTF. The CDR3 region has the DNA TGTGCCTGGAGTGTACGGAGCAGGGGTTATGGCTACACCTTC. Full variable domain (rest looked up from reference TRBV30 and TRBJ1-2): SQTIHQWPATLVQPVGSPLSLECTVEGTSNPNLYWYRQAAGRGLQLLFYSVGIGQISSEVPQNLSASRPQDRQFILSSKKLLLSDSGFYLCAWSVRSRGYGYTFGSGTRLTVV.

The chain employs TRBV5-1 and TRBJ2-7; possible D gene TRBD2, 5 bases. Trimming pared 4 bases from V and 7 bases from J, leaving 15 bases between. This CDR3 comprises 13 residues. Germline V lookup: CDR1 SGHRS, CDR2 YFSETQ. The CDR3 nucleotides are TGCGCCAGCAGCCCCCCCGGGGTCGGGGAGCAGTACTTC. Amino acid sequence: CASSPPGVGEQYF.

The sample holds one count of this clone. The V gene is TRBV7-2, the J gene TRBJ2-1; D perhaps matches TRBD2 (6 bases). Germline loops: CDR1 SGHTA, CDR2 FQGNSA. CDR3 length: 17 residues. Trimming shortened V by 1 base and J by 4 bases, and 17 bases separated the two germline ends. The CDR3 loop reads CASSLGTGVLRYNEQFF. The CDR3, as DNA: TGTGCCAGCAGCTTAGGCACGGGGGTTTTGAGGTACAATGAGCAGTTCTTC.

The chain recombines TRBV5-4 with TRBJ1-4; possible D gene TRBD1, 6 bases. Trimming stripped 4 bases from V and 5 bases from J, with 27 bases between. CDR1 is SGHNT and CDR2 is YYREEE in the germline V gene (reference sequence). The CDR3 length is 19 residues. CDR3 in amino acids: CASSPTKPGGRMGNEKLFF. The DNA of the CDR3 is TGTGCCAGCAGCCCTACGAAGCCGGGGGGCCGGATGGGGAATGAAAAACTGTTTTTT.

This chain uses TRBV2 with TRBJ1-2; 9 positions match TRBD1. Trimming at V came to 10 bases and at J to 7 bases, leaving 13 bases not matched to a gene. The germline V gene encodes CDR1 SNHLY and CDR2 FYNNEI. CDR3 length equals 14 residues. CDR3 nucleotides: TGTGCCACGGACAGGGGCCGCCGGCCCAGTGGCTACACCTTC. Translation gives CATDRGRRPSGYTF.

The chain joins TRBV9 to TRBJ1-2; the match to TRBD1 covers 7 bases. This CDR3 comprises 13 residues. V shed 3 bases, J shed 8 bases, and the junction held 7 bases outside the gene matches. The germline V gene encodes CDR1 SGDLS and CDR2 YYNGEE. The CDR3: CASSERGGGGYTF. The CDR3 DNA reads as TGTGCCAGCAGCGAAAGAGGGGGCGGCGGCTACACCTTC.

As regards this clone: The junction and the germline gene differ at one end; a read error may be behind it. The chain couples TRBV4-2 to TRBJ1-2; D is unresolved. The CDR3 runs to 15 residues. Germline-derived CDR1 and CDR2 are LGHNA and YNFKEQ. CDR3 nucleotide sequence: TGTGCCAGCAGCCAAGCAGGCGCAGAAGTCTATGGCTACGCCTTC. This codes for CASSQAGAEVYGYAF.

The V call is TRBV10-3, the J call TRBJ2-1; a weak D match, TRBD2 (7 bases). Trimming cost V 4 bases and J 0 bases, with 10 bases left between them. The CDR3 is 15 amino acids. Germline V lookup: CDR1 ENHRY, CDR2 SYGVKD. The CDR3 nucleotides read TGTGCCATCAGTGGTGGGGGGGCCTCCTACAATGAGCAGTTCTTC. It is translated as CAISGGGASYNEQFF.

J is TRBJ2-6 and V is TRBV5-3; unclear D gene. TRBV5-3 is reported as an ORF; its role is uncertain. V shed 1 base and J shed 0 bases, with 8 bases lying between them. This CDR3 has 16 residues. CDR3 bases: TGTGCCAGAAGCTTGCATTGGAGCTCTGGGGCCAACGTCCTGACTTTC. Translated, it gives CARSLHWSSGANVLTF.

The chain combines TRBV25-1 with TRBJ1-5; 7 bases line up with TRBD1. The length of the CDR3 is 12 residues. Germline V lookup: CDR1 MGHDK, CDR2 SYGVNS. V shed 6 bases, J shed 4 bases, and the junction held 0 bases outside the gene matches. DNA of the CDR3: TGTGCCAGCAGGGGACAGAATCAGCCCCAGCATTTT. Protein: CASRGQNQPQHF. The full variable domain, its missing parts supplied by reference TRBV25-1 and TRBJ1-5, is EADIYQTPRYLVIGTGKKITLECSQTMGHDKMYWYQQDPGMELHLIHYSYGVNSTEKGDLSSESTVSRIRTEHFPLTLESARPSHTSQYLCASRGQNQPQHFGDGTRLSIL.

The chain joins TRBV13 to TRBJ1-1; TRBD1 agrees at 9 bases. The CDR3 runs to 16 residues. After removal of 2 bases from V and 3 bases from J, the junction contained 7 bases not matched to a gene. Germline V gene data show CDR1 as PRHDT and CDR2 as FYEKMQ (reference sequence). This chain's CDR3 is CASSLRLGQGDTEAFF. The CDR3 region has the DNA TGTGCCAGCAGCTTAAGGCTGGGACAGGGCGACACTGAAGCTTTCTTT.

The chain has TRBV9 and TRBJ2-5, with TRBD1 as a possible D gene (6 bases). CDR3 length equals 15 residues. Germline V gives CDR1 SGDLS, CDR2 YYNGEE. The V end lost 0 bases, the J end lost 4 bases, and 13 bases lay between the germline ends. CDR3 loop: CASSVDSGRGETQYF. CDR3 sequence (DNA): TGTGCCAGCAGCGTAGATTCCGGCAGGGGAGAGACCCAGTACTTC.

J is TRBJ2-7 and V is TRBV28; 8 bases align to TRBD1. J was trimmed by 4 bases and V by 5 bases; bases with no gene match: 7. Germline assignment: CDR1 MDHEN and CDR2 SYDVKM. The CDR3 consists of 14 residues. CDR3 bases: TGTGCCAGCAGTCGCTACGGACAGGGATACGAGCAGTACTTC. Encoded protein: CASSRYGQGYEQYF.

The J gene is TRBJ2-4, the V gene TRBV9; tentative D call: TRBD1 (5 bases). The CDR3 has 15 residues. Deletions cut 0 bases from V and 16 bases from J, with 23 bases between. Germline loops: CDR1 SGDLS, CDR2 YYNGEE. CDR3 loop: CASSVEVGQPADVYF. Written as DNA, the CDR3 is TGTGCCAGCAGCGTAGAGGTCGGACAACCCGCTGACGTTTACTTC.

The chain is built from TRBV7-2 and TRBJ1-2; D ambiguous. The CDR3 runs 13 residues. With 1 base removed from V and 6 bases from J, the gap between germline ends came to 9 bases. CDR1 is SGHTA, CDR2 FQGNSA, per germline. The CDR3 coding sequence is TGTGCCAGCAGCTTAGGGTCCGGGAATGGCTACACCTTC. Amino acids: CASSLGSGNGYTF.

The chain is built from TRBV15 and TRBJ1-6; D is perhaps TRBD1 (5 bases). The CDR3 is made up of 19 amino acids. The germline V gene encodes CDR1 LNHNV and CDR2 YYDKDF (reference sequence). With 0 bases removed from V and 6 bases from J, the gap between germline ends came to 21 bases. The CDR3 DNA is TGTGCCACCAGCAGAGAAAGACAGAATAGGATCAGCCGTAATTCACCCCTCCACTTT. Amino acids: CATSRERQNRISRNSPLHF. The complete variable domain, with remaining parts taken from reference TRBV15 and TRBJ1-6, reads DAMVIQNPRYQVTQFGKPVTLSCSQTLNHNVMYWYQQKSSQAPKLLFHYYDKDFNNEADTPDNFQSRRPNTSFCFLDIRSPGLGDTAMYLCATSRERQNRISRNSPLHFGNGTRLTVT.

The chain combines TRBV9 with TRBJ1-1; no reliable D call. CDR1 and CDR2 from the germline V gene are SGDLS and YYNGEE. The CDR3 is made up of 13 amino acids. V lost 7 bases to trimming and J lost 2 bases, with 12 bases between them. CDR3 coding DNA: TGTGCCAGCTCCCCGGCGGCCAACACTGAAGCTTTCTTT. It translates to CASSPAANTEAFF.